Described below is a single T cell receptor (beta chain) sequence and its context. Germline V gives CDR1 SGHDN, CDR2 FVKESK. V trimming: 4 bases; J trimming: 1 base; junction bases outside the gene matches: 4. The CDR3 is 15 residues long. The data were obtained in a study of T cell changes during pregnancy in multiple sclerosis. Clones were sequenced by immunoSEQ multiplex PCR, and TCRdb holds only the in-frame ones, with some missing. Of over 90,000 clones listed, approximately 93% are singletons. This specimen was peripheral blood, taken after pregnancy. This TCR was sampled from a female donor with multiple sclerosis, enrolled in a pregnancy study. V is TRBV14 and J is TRBJ2-7, with 10 nucleotides matching TRBD1. The CDR3 coding sequence is TGTGCCAGCAGCCTAGACAGGGGGCCTTCCTACGAGCAGTACTTC. It yields the protein CASSLDRGPSYEQYF.